These T cell receptor beta chains were read from a single sample in a study of blood T cell repertoires in COVID-19. Sequencing was performed with immunoSEQ multiplex PCR; in TCRdb, only in-frame clones are kept and a portion is missing. This table has under 550,000 clones, roughly 89% appearing once. Sample: peripheral blood. These receptors all stem from a man younger than 35 with COVID-19, enrolled during active disease. Each CDR3 is given with its conserved first and last residue. Fields, in order: J gene, clone size, V gene, D gene, CDR3 DNA, CDR3 protein. A D gene is named only where the DNA matches it firmly. Clone size appears in some rows only: once, few, many, or a class for an expanded clone.

j_gene: TRBJ2-2
abundance: .
v_gene: TRBV6-4
d_gene: .
CDR3nt: TGTGCCAGCAGCCAGGACAGTTACGGGGCGAACACCGGGGAGCTGTTTTTT
CDR3aa: CASSQDSYGANTGELFF

j_gene: TRBJ1-6
abundance: .
v_gene: TRBV27
d_gene: TRBD1
CDR3nt: TGTGCCAGCAGTCAGCCAAGACAGGGGGCGAATTCACCCCTCCACTTT
CDR3aa: CASSQPRQGANSPLHF

j_gene: TRBJ2-3
abundance: .
v_gene: TRBV6-1
d_gene: TRBD2
CDR3nt: TGTGCCAGCAGTGTCGTGAGGAGAACTAGCGGGGCAGATACGCAGTATTTT
CDR3aa: CASSVVRRTSGADTQYF

j_gene: TRBJ2-1
abundance: .
v_gene: TRBV19
d_gene: TRBD2
CDR3nt: TGTGCCAGTCGTGAAGCGGGGGCTAACAATGAGCAGTTCTTC
CDR3aa: CASREAGANNEQFF

j_gene: TRBJ2-5
abundance: once
v_gene: TRBV5-1
d_gene: .
CDR3nt: TGCGCCAGCAGCTCTTGGGCCCAAGAGACCCAGTACTTC
CDR3aa: CASSSWAQETQYF

j_gene: TRBJ1-1
abundance: .
v_gene: TRBV19
d_gene: .
CDR3nt: TGTGCCAGTAGTATAGATGAAGGGGAGGGCACTGAAGCTTTCTTT
CDR3aa: CASSIDEGEGTEAFF

j_gene: TRBJ2-7
abundance: .
v_gene: TRBV4-2
d_gene: TRBD2
CDR3nt: TGTGCCAGCAGCCAGTCCCCTAGCGGGTGGTACGAGCAGTACTTC
CDR3aa: CASSQSPSGWYEQYF

j_gene: TRBJ2-3
abundance: .
v_gene: TRBV3-1/TRBV3-2
d_gene: .
CDR3nt: TGTGCCAGCAGCCAAGTTCCGGAGGCGCAGTATTTT
CDR3aa: CASSQVPEAQYF

j_gene: TRBJ1-2
abundance: few
v_gene: TRBV19
d_gene: TRBD1
CDR3nt: TGTGCCACAAAGAATCGGGACAGGGGGCAGGACGGCTACACCTTC
CDR3aa: CATKNRDRGQDGYTF

j_gene: TRBJ2-5
abundance: .
v_gene: TRBV7-6
d_gene: TRBD1
CDR3nt: TGTGCCAGCAGCCCACTACGCCCGGGACAGGGGCAAGAGACCCAGTACTTC
CDR3aa: CASSPLRPGQGQETQYF

j_gene: TRBJ2-1
abundance: .
v_gene: TRBV2
d_gene: .
CDR3nt: TGTGCCAGCAGGAAGGACTTATCAGGCTACAATGAGCAGTTCTTC
CDR3aa: CASRKDLSGYNEQFF

j_gene: TRBJ1-6
abundance: .
v_gene: TRBV5-1
d_gene: .
CDR3nt: TGCGCCAGCAGTCCCGGGGACTACTCCTATAATTCACCCCTCCACTTT
CDR3aa: CASSPGDYSYNSPLHF

j_gene: TRBJ2-6
abundance: .
v_gene: TRBV5-1
d_gene: .
CDR3nt: TGCGCCAGCAGACAGGAAGTGGCTGGGGCCAACGTCCTGACTTTC
CDR3aa: CASRQEVAGANVLTF

j_gene: TRBJ2-1
abundance: .
v_gene: TRBV11-3
d_gene: .
CDR3nt: TGTGCCAGCAGCTTTGGTGGGGCAGTGAGTAATGAGCAGTTCTTC
CDR3aa: CASSFGGAVSNEQFF

j_gene: TRBJ2-6
abundance: few
v_gene: TRBV7-3
d_gene: .
CDR3nt: TGTGCCAGCAGCTTAGCCCGGGTCTCTGGGGCCAACGTCCTGACTTTC
CDR3aa: CASSLARVSGANVLTF

j_gene: TRBJ2-1
abundance: .
v_gene: TRBV5-1
d_gene: TRBD1
CDR3nt: TGCGCCAGCAGGGCCGGGACAGGGAACCCCAATGAGCAGTTCTTC
CDR3aa: CASRAGTGNPNEQFF

j_gene: TRBJ1-6
abundance: .
v_gene: TRBV5-4
d_gene: .
CDR3nt: TGTGCCAGCAGGCCCCCGGGACAAACGAATTCACCCCTCCACTTT
CDR3aa: CASRPPGQTNSPLHF

j_gene: TRBJ2-3
abundance: .
v_gene: TRBV9
d_gene: TRBD2
CDR3nt: TGTGCCAGCAGCCCTAGGACTAGCGGGCATACAGATACGCAGTATTTT
CDR3aa: CASSPRTSGHTDTQYF

j_gene: TRBJ1-5
abundance: .
v_gene: TRBV19
d_gene: .
CDR3nt: TGTGCCAGTAGTATCTCGGCGGGGGCTAGCAATCAGCCCCAGCATTTT
CDR3aa: CASSISAGASNQPQHF

j_gene: TRBJ1-2
abundance: .
v_gene: TRBV9
d_gene: TRBD1
CDR3nt: TGTGCCAGCAGCGTAGCGGCAGGGGGATCTGGCTACACCTTC
CDR3aa: CASSVAAGGSGYTF

j_gene: TRBJ1-1
abundance: .
v_gene: TRBV12-3/TRBV12-4
d_gene: TRBD1
CDR3nt: TGTGCCAGCAGTTCAGTGGGGACAGGGGCTTTCTTT
CDR3aa: CASSSVGTGAFF

j_gene: TRBJ1-5
abundance: .
v_gene: TRBV4-1
d_gene: TRBD1
CDR3nt: TGCGCCAGCAGCCAAGGGGACAGGGTCATGCAGCCCCAGCATTTT
CDR3aa: CASSQGDRVMQPQHF

j_gene: TRBJ2-2
abundance: .
v_gene: TRBV19
d_gene: .
CDR3nt: TGTGCCAGCGAGACAGCGAACACCGGGGAGCTGTTTTTT
CDR3aa: CASETANTGELFF

j_gene: TRBJ1-6
abundance: .
v_gene: TRBV10-3
d_gene: TRBD1
CDR3nt: TGTGCCATCAGTGAGCTAGGACAGGATAATTCACCCCTCCACTTT
CDR3aa: CAISELGQDNSPLHF

j_gene: TRBJ1-2
abundance: .
v_gene: TRBV7-2
d_gene: .
CDR3nt: TGTGCCAGCAGCCGCGGGCCTCCCTATGGCTACACCTTC
CDR3aa: CASSRGPPYGYTF

j_gene: TRBJ2-1
abundance: .
v_gene: TRBV10-3
d_gene: TRBD1
CDR3nt: TGTGCCATCAGTGACTCAGGGGGCCCGGGGACAAATGAGCAGTTCTTC
CDR3aa: CAISDSGGPGTNEQFF